The 27 T cell receptor beta chains in this list originate from one sample, sequenced in a study of blood T cell repertoires in COVID-19 (TCRdb year 2020). Library creation used the immunoSEQ multiplex PCR assay. In its TCRdb copy, this immuneACCESS table keeps in-frame sequences only and misses some clones. Where compared with another copy, unresolved V genes explain less than half of these, and the others have no known cause. For this sample the table gives 35,000 to 50,000 clones, of which 55% to 75% were detected only once. Jointly, the top ten make up roughly 5.8% of the sample. The specimen sequenced was peripheral blood. The receptor set was obtained from a man older than 75 with acute or convalescent COVID-19.

This rearrangement joins TRBV10-3 to TRBJ2-2; TRBD1 aligns across 8 bases. The V gene's germline CDR1 is ENHRY and CDR2 SYGVKD. This CDR3 has 15 residues. Trimming at V came to 11 bases and at J to 0 bases, leaving 8 bases not matched to a gene. CDR3 nucleotide sequence: TGTGCCTCCCAGGGGGCGGTTACGAACACCGGGGAGCTGTTTTTT. Translation: CASQGAVTNTGELFF.

The chain is built from TRBV30 and TRBJ1-6, with 7 bases that match TRBD1. This CDR3 is 13 amino acids long. The trim removed 6 bases at V and 10 bases at J, leaving 9 bases unmatched. Looked up from germline, CDR1 is GTSNPN and CDR2 is SVGIG (reference sequence). Here the CDR3 DNA reads TGTGCCTGCCCGACAGGGCTGGGGTCACCCCTCCACTTT. It specifies CACPTGLGSPLHF.

V gene TRBV9 combines with J gene TRBJ1-2; D is uncertain. There are 14 residues in the CDR3. The V end lost 0 bases, the J end lost 8 bases, and 14 bases lay between the germline ends. Germline-derived CDR1 and CDR2 are SGDLS and YYNGEE. The CDR3 sequence is CASSVGLGSEGYTF. For the CDR3, the DNA is TGTGCCAGCAGCGTAGGCCTCGGGTCCGAGGGCTACACCTTC. The variable domain in full, with the rest retrieved from reference TRBV9 and TRBJ1-2, is DSGVTQTPKHLITATGQRVTLRCSPRSGDLSVYWYQQSLDQGLQFLIQYYNGEERAKGNILERFSAQQFPDLHSELNLSSLELGDSALYFCASSVGLGSEGYTFGSGTRLTVV.

This clone was counted a few times. The chain joins TRBV15 to TRBJ2-2, with a tentative D call TRBD1 (5 bases). Germline assignment: CDR1 LNHNV and CDR2 YYDKDF (reference sequence). Trimming removed 3 bases at V and 9 bases at J, with 14 bases between. CDR3 length: 14 amino acids. CDR3: CATSSRATRRELFF. DNA of the CDR3: TGTGCCACCAGCAGCAGGGCCACCCGCCGGGAGCTGTTTTTT.

V is TRBV7-2 and J is TRBJ2-7; 14 nucleotides align to TRBD2. The CDR3 runs to 15 residues. The germline V gene has CDR1 SGHTA and CDR2 FQGNSA. V trimming: 4 bases; J trimming: 2 bases; junction bases outside the gene matches: 1. Here the CDR3 reads CASSSGLAGAYEQYF. Here the CDR3 DNA reads TGTGCCAGCAGCTCGGGACTAGCGGGGGCCTACGAGCAGTACTTC.

The chain recombines TRBV12-5 with TRBJ1-2, with 7 positions matching TRBD1. J lost 2 bases, V lost 6 bases, and 12 bases had no gene match. Germline CDR1 and CDR2: LGHNT and FRNRAP. This CDR3 is built from 16 residues. CDR3 nucleotide sequence: TGTGCTAGTGGGATTACCGGACAGGACAGAAACTATGGCTACACCTTC. Protein product: CASGITGQDRNYGYTF.

This clone was recorded at least ten times. V usage is TRBV4-1 and J usage is TRBJ2-5; tentatively, D is TRBD2 (6 bases). Germline CDR1 is MGHRA and CDR2 is YSYEKL. V was cut by 4 bases and J by 1 base, with 7 bases left in between. The CDR3 covers 13 residues. CDR3: CASSRDFQETQYF. CDR3 DNA sequence: TGCGCCAGCAGCCGGGACTTCCAAGAGACCCAGTACTTC.

CDR3 sequence reads: CASRPPTGGGYTF. The CDR3, as DNA: TGCGCCAGCAGGCCCCCGACAGGGGGTGGCTACACCTTC. V gene TRBV4-1 combines with J gene TRBJ1-2, with 9 bases aligning to TRBD1. With V trimmed by 6 bases and J by 7 bases, 6 bases remained unmatched. CDR3 length: 13 residues. Germline CDR1 and CDR2: MGHRA and YSYEKL.

This sequence joins TRBV19 and TRBJ2-3; 11 bases fit TRBD2. CDR3 length: 16 residues. Germline V lookup: CDR1 LNHDA, CDR2 SQIVND (reference sequence). The J segment lost 4 bases and the V segment lost 4 bases, leaving 7 bases of the junction unmatched. For the CDR3, the DNA is TGTGCCAGTAGTACAATACTAGCGGGAGAGTCAGATACGCAGTATTTT. Its translation is CASSTILAGESDTQYF.

This clone was recorded only once. The chain employs TRBV3-1 (or the pseudogene TRBV3-2) and TRBJ1-5, with D perhaps TRBD1 (6 bases). V lost 4 bases to trimming and J lost 1 base, with 8 bases between them. Germline loops: CDR1 LGHDT, CDR2 YNNKEL (reference sequence). The CDR3 consists of 14 residues. Here the CDR3 DNA reads TGTGCCAGCAGCCTTGGACAGAGCAATCAGCCCCAGCATTTT. As protein: CASSLGQSNQPQHF.

V and J are TRBV19 and TRBJ2-3; possible D gene TRBD2, 5 bases. The CDR3 is 16 amino acids. Trimming took 6 bases from V and 2 from J, leaving 18 bases between them. The germline gives CDR1 LNHDA, CDR2 SQIVND (reference sequence). DNA for the CDR3: TGTGCCAGTAGCCCTCGGGCGCGGGCCCCCACAGATACGCAGTATTTT. Translation: CASSPRARAPTDTQYF.

The rearrangement uses TRBV29-1 and TRBJ2-1; D is perhaps TRBD2 (5 bases). The CDR3 contains 14 residues. V was trimmed by 4 bases and J by 3 bases, leaving 13 bases between them. Germline CDR1 reads SQVTM; CDR2 reads ANQGSEA. The CDR3 region is CSVVRGLLYNEQFF. The DNA of the CDR3 is TGCAGCGTTGTCCGGGGATTACTCTACAATGAGCAGTTCTTC.

The table lists this clone with a few counts. This chain joins TRBV20-1 and TRBJ1-2; a weak D match, TRBD1 (6 bases). CDR1 is DFQATT and CDR2 is SNEGSKA in the germline V gene (reference sequence). The ends were cut back, 6 bases at V and 8 bases at J, with 13 bases in the middle. This CDR3 has 11 amino acids. The CDR3 sequence is CSALQGRGYTF. The CDR3 bases are TGCAGTGCCCTACAGGGTAGAGGCTACACCTTC.

This clone turned up a few times. The genes are TRBV6-5 and TRBJ1-1, with 7 bases that match TRBD1. The V segment lost 7 bases and the J segment 7 bases; nucleotides outside the gene matches: 12. The CDR3 has 14 residues. The germline V gene encodes CDR1 MNHEY and CDR2 SVGAGI. The CDR3 sequence is CASTLNGDRNEAFF. In DNA form, the CDR3 reads TGTGCCAGCACTCTAAACGGGGACAGAAATGAAGCTTTCTTT.

V usage is TRBV6-5 and J usage is TRBJ2-1, with 12 bases that match TRBD2. Germline trimming cut 4 bases from V and 6 bases from J; bases unmatched to any gene: 4. Germline V CDR1 and CDR2: MNHEY, SVGAGI. The CDR3 sequence is 15 residues long. CDR3: CASSSGGLAGNEQFF. The CDR3, as DNA: TGTGCCAGCAGTTCGGGGGGACTAGCGGGCAATGAGCAGTTCTTC.

The V call is TRBV27, the J call TRBJ1-4, with a possible D match to TRBD1 (5 bases). The CDR3 is 12 amino acids. Germline CDR1 reads MNHEY; CDR2 reads SMNVEV (reference sequence). The V gene lost 5 bases and the J gene lost 8 bases, with 9 bases spanning the gap. CDR3 protein: CASSPGREKLFF. The CDR3 nucleotides are TGTGCCAGCAGTCCAGGGAGGGAAAAACTGTTTTTT.

This clone was detected only once. V is TRBV7-6 and J is TRBJ2-1; a possible D gene is TRBD1 (6 bases). Trimming removed 1 base from V and 4 bases from J, with 17 bases in between. Germline V gene lookup returns CDR1 SGHVS and CDR2 FNYEAQ. This CDR3 region has 17 residues. DNA for the CDR3: TGTGCCAGCAGCTTAGGGCGGACAGCTCCGATTTACAATGAGCAGTTCTTC. Amino acids: CASSLGRTAPIYNEQFF.

V usage is TRBV21-1 and J usage is TRBJ1-1. TRBV21-1 is flagged as a pseudogene. There are 13 residues in the CDR3. The CDR3 is CASSVAYSYEAFF. In DNA, the CDR3 is TGTGCCAGCAGTGTTGCTTATTCCTATGAAGCTTTCTTT.

The chain joins TRBV5-5 to TRBJ1-3; the match to TRBD1 covers 8 bases. V lost 1 base and J lost 2; bases outside the gene matches: 5. The CDR3 has 16 amino acids. Germline V gives CDR1 SGHKS, CDR2 YYEKEE (reference sequence). CDR3 in amino acids: CASSLLQGAAGNTIYF. In DNA form, the CDR3 reads TGTGCCAGCAGCTTGCTCCAGGGGGCGGCTGGAAACACCATATATTTT.

V and J are TRBV11-3 and TRBJ1-1; the match to TRBD1 covers 7 bases. Trimming removed 2 bases from V and 7 bases from J; junction bases left unmatched: 10. The V gene's germline CDR1 is SGHNT and CDR2 YENEEA. The CDR3 covers 15 residues. CDR3 protein: CASSLYRGRESEAFF. CDR3 sequence (DNA): TGTGCCAGCAGCTTATACAGGGGCCGGGAGAGTGAAGCTTTCTTT.

The chain links TRBV6-2 or TRBV6-3 to TRBJ2-7, with D maybe TRBD1 (6 bases). The CDR3 spans 14 residues. The germline CDR1 and CDR2 sequences are MNHEY and SVGEGT. V shed 6 bases and J shed 0 bases, with 12 bases lying between them. The CDR3 reads CASSSGTPSYEQYF. CDR3 DNA: TGTGCCAGCAGCTCCGGGACACCCTCCTACGAGCAGTACTTC.

The chain combines TRBV10-3 with TRBJ1-2; 11 positions match TRBD1. Germline CDR1 reads ENHRY; CDR2 reads SYGVKD. J gave up 0 bases and V 8 bases, and 5 bases lay outside the gene matches. The CDR3 is 15 amino acids. The CDR3 DNA sequence: TGTGCCATCGGGGGACAGGGGGAAGCTAACTATGGCTACACCTTC. This translates into CAIGGQGEANYGYTF.

The chain employs TRBV6-2 or TRBV6-3 and TRBJ2-1, with a weak D call TRBD2 (6 bases). Trimming removed 0 bases at V and 5 bases at J, with 14 bases between. Germline V gives CDR1 MNHEY, CDR2 SVGEGT. The CDR3 consists of 16 residues. This CDR3 is CASSYSGGVGDNEQFF. Here the CDR3 DNA reads TGTGCCAGCAGTTACTCTGGCGGGGTGGGCGACAATGAGCAGTTCTTC.

The chain is built from TRBV6-5 and TRBJ1-1; perhaps TRBD1 as D (5 bases). V was cut by 6 bases and J by 0 bases, with 8 bases left in between. The germline gives CDR1 MNHEY, CDR2 SVGAGI. The CDR3 extends over 13 amino acids. The CDR3 bases are TGTGCCAGCAGGGGGACTTTGAACACTGAAGCTTTCTTT. It specifies CASRGTLNTEAFF.

This chain links TRBV19 with TRBJ1-2; 9 bases align to TRBD1. Germline assignment: CDR1 LNHDA and CDR2 SQIVND (reference sequence). The J segment lost 8 bases and the V segment lost 5 bases, leaving 21 bases of the junction unmatched. CDR3 size: 18 residues. The CDR3 region is CASSASGQGSGRGIGYTF. CDR3 nucleotides: TGTGCCAGTAGTGCCTCGGGACAGGGCTCAGGACGTGGTATCGGCTACACCTTC.

The chain links TRBV11-2 to TRBJ2-3, with TRBD2 matching 11 bases. This CDR3 is 16 amino acids long. From germline, CDR1 is SGHAT and CDR2 FQNNGV. Germline trimming cut 5 bases from V and 2 bases from J; bases unmatched to any gene: 6. The CDR3 spells CASSTGTSGHTDTQYF. CDR3 in DNA: TGTGCCAGCAGCACCGGGACTAGCGGTCACACAGATACGCAGTATTTT.

This clone was seen a few times. This sequence joins TRBV27 and TRBJ1-5, with 8 bases fitting TRBD1. The V segment lost 3 bases and the J segment 5 bases; nucleotides outside the gene matches: 9. CDR3 length: 16 residues. Germline V lookup: CDR1 MNHEY, CDR2 SMNVEV (reference sequence). The CDR3 loop is CASSLVGQGADQPQHF. CDR3 in DNA: TGTGCCAGCAGTTTGGTCGGGCAGGGGGCGGATCAGCCCCAGCATTTT.